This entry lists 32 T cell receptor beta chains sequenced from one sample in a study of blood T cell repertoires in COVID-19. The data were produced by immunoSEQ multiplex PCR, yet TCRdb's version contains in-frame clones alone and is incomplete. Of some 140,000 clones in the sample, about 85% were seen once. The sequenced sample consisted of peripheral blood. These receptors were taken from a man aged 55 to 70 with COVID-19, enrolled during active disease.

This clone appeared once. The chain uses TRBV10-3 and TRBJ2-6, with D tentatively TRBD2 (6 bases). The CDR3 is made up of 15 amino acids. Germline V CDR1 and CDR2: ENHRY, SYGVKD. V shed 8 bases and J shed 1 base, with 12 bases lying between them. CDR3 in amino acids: CAIGDRGSGANVLTF. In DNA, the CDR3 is TGTGCCATCGGAGATCGGGGGTCTGGGGCCAACGTCCTGACTTTC.

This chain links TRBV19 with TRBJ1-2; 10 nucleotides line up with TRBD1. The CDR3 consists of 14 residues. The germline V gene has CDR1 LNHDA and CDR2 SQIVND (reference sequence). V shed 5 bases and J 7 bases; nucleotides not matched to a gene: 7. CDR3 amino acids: CASSLLRDRGGYTF. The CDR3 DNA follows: TGTGCCAGTAGTCTACTCCGGGACAGGGGTGGCTACACCTTC.

The CDR3 spells CATNQDRAYEQYF. Written as DNA, the CDR3 is TGTGCCACCAACCAGGACAGGGCCTACGAGCAGTACTTC. V is TRBV7-8 and J is TRBJ2-7; 8 bases line up with TRBD1. The ends lost 10 bases at V and 2 bases at J; junction bases unmatched: 7. CDR1 and CDR2 from the germline V gene are SGHVS and FQNEAQ. This CDR3 spans 13 amino acids.

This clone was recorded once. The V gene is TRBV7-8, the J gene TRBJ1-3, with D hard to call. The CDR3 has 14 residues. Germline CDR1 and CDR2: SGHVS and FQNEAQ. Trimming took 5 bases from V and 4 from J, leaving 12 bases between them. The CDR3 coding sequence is TGTGCCAGCAGCGGGAGGAGTTTCGGAAACACCATATATTTT. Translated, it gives CASSGRSFGNTIYF.

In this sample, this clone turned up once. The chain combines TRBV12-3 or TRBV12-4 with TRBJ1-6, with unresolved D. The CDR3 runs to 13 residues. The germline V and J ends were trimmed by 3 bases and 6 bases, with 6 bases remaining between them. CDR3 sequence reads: CASSLRANSPLHF. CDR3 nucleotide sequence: TGTGCCAGCAGTTTGCGGGCTAATTCACCCCTCCACTTT.

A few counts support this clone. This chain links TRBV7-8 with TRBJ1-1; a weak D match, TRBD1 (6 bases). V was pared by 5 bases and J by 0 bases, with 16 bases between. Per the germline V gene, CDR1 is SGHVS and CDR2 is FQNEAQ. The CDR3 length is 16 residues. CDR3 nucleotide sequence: TGTGCCAGCAGCCTTTCTCCGGGGGGCATGAACACTGAAGCTTTCTTT. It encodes CASSLSPGGMNTEAFF.

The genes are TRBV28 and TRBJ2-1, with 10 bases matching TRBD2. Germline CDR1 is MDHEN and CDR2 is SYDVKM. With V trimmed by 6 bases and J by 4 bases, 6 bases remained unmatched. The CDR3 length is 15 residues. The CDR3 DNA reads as TGTGCCAGCAGGGCGAGCGGGGGGGCTTACAATGAGCAGTTCTTC. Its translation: CASRASGGAYNEQFF. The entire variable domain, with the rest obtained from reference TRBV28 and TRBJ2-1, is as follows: DVKVTQSSRYLVKRTGEKVFLECVQDMDHENMFWYRQDPGLGLRLIYFSYDVKMKEKGDIPEGYSVSREKKERFSLILESASTNQTSMYLCASRASGGAYNEQFFGPGTRLTVL.

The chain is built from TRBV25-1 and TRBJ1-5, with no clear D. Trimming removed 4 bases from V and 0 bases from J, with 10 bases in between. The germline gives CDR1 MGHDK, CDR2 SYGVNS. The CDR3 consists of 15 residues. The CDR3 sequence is CASSGPDISNQPQHF. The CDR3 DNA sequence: TGTGCCAGCAGTGGGCCAGATATTAGCAATCAGCCCCAGCATTTT.

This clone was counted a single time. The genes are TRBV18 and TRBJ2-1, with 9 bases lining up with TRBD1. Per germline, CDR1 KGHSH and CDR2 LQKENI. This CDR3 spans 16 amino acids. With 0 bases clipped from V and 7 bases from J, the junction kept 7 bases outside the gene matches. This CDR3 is CASSPPGQGRINEQFF. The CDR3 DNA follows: TGTGCCAGCTCACCACCGGGACAGGGTCGGATTAATGAGCAGTTCTTC.

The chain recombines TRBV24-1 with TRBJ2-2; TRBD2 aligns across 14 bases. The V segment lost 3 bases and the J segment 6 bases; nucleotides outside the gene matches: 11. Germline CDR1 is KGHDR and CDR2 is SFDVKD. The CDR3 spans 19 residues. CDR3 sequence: CATSDRSPGLAGAAGELFF. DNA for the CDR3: TGTGCCACCAGTGATAGGAGCCCGGGACTAGCGGGAGCGGCCGGGGAGCTGTTTTTT.

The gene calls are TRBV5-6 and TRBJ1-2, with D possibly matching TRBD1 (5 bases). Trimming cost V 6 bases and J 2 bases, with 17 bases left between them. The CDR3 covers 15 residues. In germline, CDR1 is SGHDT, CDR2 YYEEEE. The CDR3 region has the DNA TGTGCCAGCATCCCTCAGACCGGGGGGAACTATGGCTACACCTTC. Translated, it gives CASIPQTGGNYGYTF.

The CDR3 spells CAWSVGGNYEQYF. The DNA for the CDR3 is TGTGCCTGGAGTGTGGGGGGAAACTACGAGCAGTACTTC. V gene TRBV30 combines with J gene TRBJ2-7, with a possible D match to TRBD2 (6 bases). CDR1 and CDR2 from the germline V gene are GTSNPN and SVGIG (reference sequence). V was cut by 0 bases and J by 3 bases, with 9 bases left in between. This CDR3 comprises 13 residues.

CDR3 sequence (DNA): TGTGCCAGTACCTTCGGGGTTACAGCCTACAATCAGCCCCAGCATTTT. Protein: CASTFGVTAYNQPQHF. The chain carries TRBV19 and TRBJ1-5; no clear D. CDR1 and CDR2 (germline): LNHDA, SQIVND (reference sequence). The CDR3 has 16 residues. Trimming took off 7 bases at V and 3 bases at J, with 19 bases between the two ends.

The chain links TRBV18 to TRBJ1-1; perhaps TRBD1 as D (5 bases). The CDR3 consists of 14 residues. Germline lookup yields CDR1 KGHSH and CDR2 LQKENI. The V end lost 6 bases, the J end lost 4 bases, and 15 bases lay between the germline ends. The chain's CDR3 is CASSVQDSGTEAFF. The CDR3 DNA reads TGTGCCAGCTCGGTACAGGATTCGGGCACTGAAGCTTTCTTT.

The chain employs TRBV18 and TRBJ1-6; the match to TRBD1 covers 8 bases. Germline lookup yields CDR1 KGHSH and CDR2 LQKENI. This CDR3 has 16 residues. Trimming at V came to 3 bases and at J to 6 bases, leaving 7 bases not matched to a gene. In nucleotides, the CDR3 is TGTGCCAGCTCACCTGGCTGGACAGGGATTAATTCACCCCTCCACTTT. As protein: CASSPGWTGINSPLHF.

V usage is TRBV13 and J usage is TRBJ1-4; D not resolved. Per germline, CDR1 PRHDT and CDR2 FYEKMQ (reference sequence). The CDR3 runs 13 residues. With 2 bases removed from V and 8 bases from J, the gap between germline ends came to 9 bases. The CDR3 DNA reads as TGTGCCAGCAGCTTATCTGGGAGCGAAAAACTGTTTTTT. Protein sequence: CASSLSGSEKLFF.

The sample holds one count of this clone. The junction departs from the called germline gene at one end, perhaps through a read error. In DNA, the CDR3 is TGTGCCAGCAGTCCCCGGGGAGGCAACCAGCCCCAGCATTTT. Residues: CASSPRGGNQPQHF. V usage is TRBV5-8 and J usage is TRBJ1-5; no firm D call. The germline V gene encodes CDR1 SGHTS and CDR2 YDEGEE. This CDR3 is built from 14 residues.

The CDR3 reads CATSDPARDRQETQYF. The CDR3 nucleotides are TGTGCCACCAGTGACCCCGCCCGGGACAGACAAGAGACCCAGTACTTC. This chain links TRBV24-1 with TRBJ2-5; 7 nucleotides line up with TRBD1. V dropped 4 bases and J dropped 2; count of bases not matched to a gene: 9. The germline gives CDR1 KGHDR, CDR2 SFDVKD. The length of the CDR3 is 16 residues.

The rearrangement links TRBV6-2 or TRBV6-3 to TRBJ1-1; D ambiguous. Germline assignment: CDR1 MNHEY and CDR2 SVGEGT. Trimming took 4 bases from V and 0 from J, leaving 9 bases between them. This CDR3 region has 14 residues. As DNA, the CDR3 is TGTGCCAGCAGTTCTGCCACTGTGAACACTGAAGCTTTCTTT. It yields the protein CASSSATVNTEAFF.

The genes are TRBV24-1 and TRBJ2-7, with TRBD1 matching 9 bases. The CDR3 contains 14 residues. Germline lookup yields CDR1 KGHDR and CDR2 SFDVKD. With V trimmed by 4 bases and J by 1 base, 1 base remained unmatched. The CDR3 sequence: CATSEGQGSYEQYF. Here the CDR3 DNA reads TGTGCCACCAGTGAGGGACAGGGATCCTACGAGCAGTACTTC.

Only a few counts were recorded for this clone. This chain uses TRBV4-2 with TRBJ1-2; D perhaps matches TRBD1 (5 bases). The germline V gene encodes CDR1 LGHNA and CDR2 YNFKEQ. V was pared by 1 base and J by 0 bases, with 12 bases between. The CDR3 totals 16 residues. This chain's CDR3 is CASSQGTDIANYGYTF. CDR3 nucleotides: TGTGCCAGCAGCCAAGGAACGGACATCGCTAACTATGGCTACACCTTC.

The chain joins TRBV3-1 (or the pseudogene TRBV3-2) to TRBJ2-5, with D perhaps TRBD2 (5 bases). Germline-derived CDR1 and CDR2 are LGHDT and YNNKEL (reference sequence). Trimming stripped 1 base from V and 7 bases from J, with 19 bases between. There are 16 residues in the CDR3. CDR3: CASSQAISVPRGTQYF. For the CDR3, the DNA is TGTGCCAGCAGCCAAGCCATATCGGTCCCCCGGGGGACCCAGTACTTC.

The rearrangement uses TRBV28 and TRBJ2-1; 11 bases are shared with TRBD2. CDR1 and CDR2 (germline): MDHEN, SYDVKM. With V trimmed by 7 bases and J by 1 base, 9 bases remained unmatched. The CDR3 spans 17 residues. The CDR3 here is CASNARLAGTSYNEQFF. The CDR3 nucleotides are TGTGCCAGCAACGCCAGACTAGCGGGGACGTCCTACAATGAGCAGTTCTTC.

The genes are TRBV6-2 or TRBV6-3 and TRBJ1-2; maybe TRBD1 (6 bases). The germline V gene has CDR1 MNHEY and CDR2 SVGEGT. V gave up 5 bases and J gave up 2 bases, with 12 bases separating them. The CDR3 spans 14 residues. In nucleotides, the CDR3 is TGTGCCAGCAGTCCGAGGACAGTCAACTATGGCTACACCTTC. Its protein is CASSPRTVNYGYTF.

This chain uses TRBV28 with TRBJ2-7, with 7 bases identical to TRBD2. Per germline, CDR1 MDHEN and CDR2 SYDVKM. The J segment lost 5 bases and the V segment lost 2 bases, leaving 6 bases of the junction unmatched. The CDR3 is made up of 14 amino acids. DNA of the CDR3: TGTGCCAGCAGTTTAGCGGGAGTCTTCGACGAGCAGTACTTC. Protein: CASSLAGVFDEQYF.

CDR3 sequence: CSVSPRTNTEAFF. The CDR3 DNA reads TGCAGCGTTTCACCGAGAACTAACACTGAAGCTTTCTTT. The chain recombines TRBV29-1 with TRBJ1-1; D remains ambiguous. This CDR3 has 13 amino acids. Germline-derived CDR1 and CDR2 are SQVTM and ANQGSEA. V was cut by 5 bases and J by 2 bases, with 12 bases left in between.

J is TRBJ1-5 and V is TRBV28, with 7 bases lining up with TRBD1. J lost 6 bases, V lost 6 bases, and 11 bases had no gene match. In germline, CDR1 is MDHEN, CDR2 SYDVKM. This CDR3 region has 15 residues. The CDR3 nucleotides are TGTGCCAGCAGAACCCCAGGGGGAAATAGTCAGCCCCAGCATTTT. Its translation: CASRTPGGNSQPQHF. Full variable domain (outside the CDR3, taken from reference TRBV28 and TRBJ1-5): DVKVTQSSRYLVKRTGEKVFLECVQDMDHENMFWYRQDPGLGLRLIYFSYDVKMKEKGDIPEGYSVSREKKERFSLILESASTNQTSMYLCASRTPGGNSQPQHFGDGTRLSIL.

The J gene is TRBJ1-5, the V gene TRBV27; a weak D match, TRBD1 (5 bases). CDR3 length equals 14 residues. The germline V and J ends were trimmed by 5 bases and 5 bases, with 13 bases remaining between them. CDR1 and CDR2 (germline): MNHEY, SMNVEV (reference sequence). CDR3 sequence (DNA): TGTGCCAGCAGTCTCCGGCAGGGCCATCAGCCCCAGCATTTT. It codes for CASSLRQGHQPQHF.

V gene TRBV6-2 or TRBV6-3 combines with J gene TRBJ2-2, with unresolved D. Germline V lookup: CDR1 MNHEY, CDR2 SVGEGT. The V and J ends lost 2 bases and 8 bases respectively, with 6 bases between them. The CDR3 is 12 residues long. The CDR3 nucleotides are TGTGCCAGCAGTTACATGAGGGGGGAGCTGTTTTTT. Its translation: CASSYMRGELFF.

The CDR3: CASNDRGLGAFF. The CDR3 bases are TGTGCCAGCAATGACAGGGGGTTGGGGGCTTTCTTT. The chain has TRBV5-6 and TRBJ1-1; TRBD1 matches at 9 bases. The V gene's germline CDR1 is SGHDT and CDR2 YYEEEE. J was trimmed by 11 bases and V by 6 bases; bases with no gene match: 8. The CDR3 is 12 residues long.

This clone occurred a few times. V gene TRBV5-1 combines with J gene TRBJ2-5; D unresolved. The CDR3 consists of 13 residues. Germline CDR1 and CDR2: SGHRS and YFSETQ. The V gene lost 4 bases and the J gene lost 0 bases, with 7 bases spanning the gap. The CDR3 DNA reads TGCGCCAGCAGCAATACAAACCAAGAGACCCAGTACTTC. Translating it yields CASSNTNQETQYF.

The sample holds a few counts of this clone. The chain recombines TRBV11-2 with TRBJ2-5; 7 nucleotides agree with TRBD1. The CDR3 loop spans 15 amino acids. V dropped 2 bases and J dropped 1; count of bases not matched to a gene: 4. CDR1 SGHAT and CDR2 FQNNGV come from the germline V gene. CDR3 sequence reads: CASSLNRQGQETQYF. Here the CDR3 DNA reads TGTGCCAGCAGCTTAAACCGACAGGGCCAAGAGACCCAGTACTTC.